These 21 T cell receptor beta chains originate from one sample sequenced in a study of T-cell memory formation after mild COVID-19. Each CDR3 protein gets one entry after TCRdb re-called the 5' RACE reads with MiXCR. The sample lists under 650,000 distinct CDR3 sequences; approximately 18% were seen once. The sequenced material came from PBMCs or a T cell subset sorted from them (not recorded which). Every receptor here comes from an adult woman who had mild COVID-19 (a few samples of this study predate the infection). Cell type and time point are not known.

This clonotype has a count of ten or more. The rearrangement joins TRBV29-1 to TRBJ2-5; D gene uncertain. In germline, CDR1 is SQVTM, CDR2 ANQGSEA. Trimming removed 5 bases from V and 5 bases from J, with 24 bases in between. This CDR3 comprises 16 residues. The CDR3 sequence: CSVSTVLSHRGETQYF. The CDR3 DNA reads TGCAGCGTTTCGACTGTCCTTTCACACAGAGGCGAGACCCAGTACTTC. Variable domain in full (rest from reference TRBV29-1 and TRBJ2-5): SAVISQKPSRDICQRGTSLTIQCQVDSQVTMMFWYRQQPGQSLTLIATANQGSEATYESGFVIDKFPISRPNLTFSTLTVSNMSPEDSSIYLCSVSTVLSHRGETQYFGPGTRLLVL.

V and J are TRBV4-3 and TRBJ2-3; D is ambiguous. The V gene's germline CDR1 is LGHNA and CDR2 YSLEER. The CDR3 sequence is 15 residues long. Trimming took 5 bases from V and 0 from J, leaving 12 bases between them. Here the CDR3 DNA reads TGCGCCAGCAGCGCACGACTGGACAGCACAGATACGCAGTATTTT. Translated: CASSARLDSTDTQYF.

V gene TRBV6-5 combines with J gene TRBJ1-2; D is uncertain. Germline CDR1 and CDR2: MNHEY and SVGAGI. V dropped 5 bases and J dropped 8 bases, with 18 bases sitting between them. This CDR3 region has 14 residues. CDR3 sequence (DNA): TGTGCCAGCAGTGCCTCCGGCCCCGTGGGCGGCTACACCTTC. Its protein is CASSASGPVGGYTF.

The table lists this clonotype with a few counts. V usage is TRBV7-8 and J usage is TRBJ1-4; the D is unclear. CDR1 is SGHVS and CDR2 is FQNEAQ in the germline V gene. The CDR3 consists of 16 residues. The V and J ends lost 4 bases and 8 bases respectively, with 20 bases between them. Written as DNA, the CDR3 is TGTGCCAGCAGCTCCACGAGGCTTCCTCCTCTGGAAAAACTGTTTTTT. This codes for CASSSTRLPPLEKLFF. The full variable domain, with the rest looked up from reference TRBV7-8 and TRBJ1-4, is GAGVSQSPRYKVAKRGQDVALRCDPISGHVSLFWYQQALGQGPEFLTYFQNEAQLDKSGLPSDRFFAERPEGSVSTLKIQRTQQEDSAVYLCASSSTRLPPLEKLFFGSGTQLSVL.

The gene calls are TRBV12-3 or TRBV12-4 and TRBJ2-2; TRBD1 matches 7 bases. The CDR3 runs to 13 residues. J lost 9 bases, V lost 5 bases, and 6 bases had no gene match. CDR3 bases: TGTGCCAGCAGTCCCACAGGGGTGAGGGAGCTGTTTTTT. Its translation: CASSPTGVRELFF.

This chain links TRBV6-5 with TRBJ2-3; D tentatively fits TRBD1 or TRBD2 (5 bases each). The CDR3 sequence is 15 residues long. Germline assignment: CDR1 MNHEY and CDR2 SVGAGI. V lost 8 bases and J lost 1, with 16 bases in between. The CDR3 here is CASGGLWGGTDTQYF. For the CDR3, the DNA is TGTGCCAGCGGGGGTTTGTGGGGCGGCACAGATACGCAGTATTTT.

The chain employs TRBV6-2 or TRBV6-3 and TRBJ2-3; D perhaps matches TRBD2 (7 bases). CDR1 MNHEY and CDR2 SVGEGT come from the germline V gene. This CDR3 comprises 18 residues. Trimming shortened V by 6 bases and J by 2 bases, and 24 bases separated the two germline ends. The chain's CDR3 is CASRTWGGSFLTTDTQYF. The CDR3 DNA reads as TGTGCCAGCAGGACTTGGGGGGGCAGTTTCCTGACCACAGATACGCAGTATTTT.

The CDR3 nucleotides read TGTGCCAGCACCGGGGGGTGGGTTAATGAGCAGTTCTTC. This gives the protein CASTGGWVNEQFF. This sequence joins TRBV6-2 or TRBV6-3 and TRBJ2-1, with TRBD2 matching over 7 bases. The CDR3 covers 13 residues. V lost 7 bases and J lost 7; bases outside the gene matches: 7. Germline lookup yields CDR1 MNHEY and CDR2 SVGEGT.

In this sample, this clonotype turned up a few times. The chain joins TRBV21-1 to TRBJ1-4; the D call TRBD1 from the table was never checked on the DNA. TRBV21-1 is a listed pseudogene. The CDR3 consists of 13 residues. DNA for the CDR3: TGTGCCAGCAGCAAAGGACAGGGGGGAAAACTGTTTTTT. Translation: CASSKGQGGKLFF.

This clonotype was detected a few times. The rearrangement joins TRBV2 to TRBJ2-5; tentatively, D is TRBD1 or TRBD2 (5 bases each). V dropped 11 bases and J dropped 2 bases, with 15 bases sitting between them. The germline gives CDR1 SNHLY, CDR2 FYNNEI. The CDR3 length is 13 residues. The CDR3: CAGQGRMQETQYF. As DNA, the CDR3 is TGTGCCGGCCAGGGACGGATGCAAGAGACCCAGTACTTC.

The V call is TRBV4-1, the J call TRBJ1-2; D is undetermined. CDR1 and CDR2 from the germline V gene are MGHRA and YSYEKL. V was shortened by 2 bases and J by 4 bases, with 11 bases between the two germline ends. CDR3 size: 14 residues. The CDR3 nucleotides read TGCGCCAGCAGCCAAAGGACGGGGAGCTATGGCTACACCTTC. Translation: CASSQRTGSYGYTF.

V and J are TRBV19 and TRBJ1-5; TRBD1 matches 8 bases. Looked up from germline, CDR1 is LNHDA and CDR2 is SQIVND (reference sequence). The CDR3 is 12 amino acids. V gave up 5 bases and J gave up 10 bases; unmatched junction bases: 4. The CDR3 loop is CASSRGQDPQHF. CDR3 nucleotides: TGTGCCAGTAGTCGGGGACAGGACCCCCAGCATTTT. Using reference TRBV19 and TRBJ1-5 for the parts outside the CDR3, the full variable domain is DGGITQSPKYLFRKEGQNVTLSCEQNLNHDAMYWYRQDPGQGLRLIYYSQIVNDFQKGDIAEGYSVSREKKESFPLTVTSAQKNPTAFYLCASSRGQDPQHFGDGTRLSIL.

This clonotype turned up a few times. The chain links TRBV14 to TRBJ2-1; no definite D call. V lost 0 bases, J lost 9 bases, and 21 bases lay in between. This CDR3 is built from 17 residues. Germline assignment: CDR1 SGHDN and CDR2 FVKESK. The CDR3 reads CASSQDRLLPLGSEQFF. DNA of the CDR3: TGTGCCAGCAGCCAAGATCGCCTACTTCCCCTCGGAAGTGAGCAGTTCTTC.

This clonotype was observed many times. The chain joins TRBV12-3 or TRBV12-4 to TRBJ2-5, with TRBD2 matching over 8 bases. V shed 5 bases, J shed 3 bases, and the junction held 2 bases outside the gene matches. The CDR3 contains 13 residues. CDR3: CASSQLAEETQYF. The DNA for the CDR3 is TGTGCCAGCAGTCAACTAGCGGAAGAGACCCAGTACTTC.

The CDR3 nucleotides read TGTGCCAGCAGCCCCTCGACAGGGTCGGTCTGGAACACCGGGGAGCTGTTTTTT. This sequence encodes CASSPSTGSVWNTGELFF. The chain carries TRBV27 and TRBJ2-2; the match to TRBD1 covers 7 bases. The V and J ends lost 6 bases and 1 base, in that order; junction bases with no gene match: 14. Germline CDR1 reads MNHEY; CDR2 reads SMNVEV (reference sequence). The CDR3 covers 18 residues.

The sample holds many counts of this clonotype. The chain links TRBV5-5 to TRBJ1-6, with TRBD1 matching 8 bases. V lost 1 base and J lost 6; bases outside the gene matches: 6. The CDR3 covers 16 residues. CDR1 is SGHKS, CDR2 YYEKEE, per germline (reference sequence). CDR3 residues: CASSLRQGISNSPLHF. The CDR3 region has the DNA TGTGCCAGCAGCTTGAGACAGGGGATAAGTAATTCACCCCTCCACTTT.

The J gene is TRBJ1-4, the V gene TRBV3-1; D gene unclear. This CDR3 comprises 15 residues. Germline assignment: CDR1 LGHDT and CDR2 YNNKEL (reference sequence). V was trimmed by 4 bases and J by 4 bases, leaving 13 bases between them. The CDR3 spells CASSRSEGFNEKLFF. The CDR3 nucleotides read TGTGCCAGCAGCCGCTCAGAGGGCTTTAATGAAAAACTGTTTTTT.

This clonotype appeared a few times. The CDR3 DNA reads TGTGCCAGCAGCTTTAATTCGGGAGGAATAGATGAGCAGTTCTTC. Translating gives CASSFNSGGIDEQFF. This chain joins TRBV11-2 and TRBJ2-1; 7 bases are shared with TRBD2. The ends lost 3 bases at V and 8 bases at J; junction bases unmatched: 10. There are 15 residues in the CDR3. The germline CDR1 and CDR2 sequences are SGHAT and FQNNGV.

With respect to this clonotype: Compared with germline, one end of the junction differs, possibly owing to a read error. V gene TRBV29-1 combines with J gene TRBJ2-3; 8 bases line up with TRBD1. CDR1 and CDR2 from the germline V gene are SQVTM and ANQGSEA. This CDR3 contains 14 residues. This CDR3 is CSFEDRGTSDTQYF. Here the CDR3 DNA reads TGCAGCTTTGAAGACAGGGGAACCTCAGATACGCAGTATTTT.

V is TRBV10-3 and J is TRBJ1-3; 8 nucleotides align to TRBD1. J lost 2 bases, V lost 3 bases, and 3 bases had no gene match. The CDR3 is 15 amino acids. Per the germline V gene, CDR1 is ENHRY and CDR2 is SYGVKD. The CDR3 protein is CAISDPGQAGNTIYF. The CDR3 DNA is TGTGCCATCAGTGACCCGGGACAGGCTGGAAACACCATATATTTT.

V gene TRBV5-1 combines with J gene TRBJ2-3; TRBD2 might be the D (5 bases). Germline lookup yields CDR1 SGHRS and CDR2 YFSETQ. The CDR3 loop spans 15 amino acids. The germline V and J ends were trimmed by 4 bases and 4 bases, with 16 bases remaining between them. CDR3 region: CASSPPLAGADTQYF. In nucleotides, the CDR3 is TGCGCCAGCAGCCCACCCCTAGCCGGGGCAGATACGCAGTATTTT.